This T cell receptor beta chain was identified during a study of blood T cell repertoires in COVID-19. Germline values: CDR1 SEHNR, CDR2 FQNEAQ (reference sequence). The V and J ends lost 5 bases and 1 base, in that order; junction bases with no gene match: 6. This CDR3 has 15 amino acids. Seattle's enrolled individuals joined amid active infection and were then monitored longitudinally. Repertoires were generated with immunoSEQ multiplex PCR, while TCRdb's copy carries only in-frame clones and drops some. Among fewer than 250,000 clones listed, over 80% were seen once. The V gene is TRBV7-9, the J gene TRBJ1-1, with TRBD1 matching over 8 bases. Sequenced sample: peripheral blood. This sequence was found in a man aged 55 to 70 with COVID-19, enrolled during active disease. CDR3: CASSLRDRPNTEAFF. The CDR3 nucleotides read TGTGCCAGCAGCCTCCGGGACAGGCCGAACACTGAAGCTTTCTTT.